This T cell receptor beta chain emerged from a study of OX40 agonist ivuxolimab in advanced cancers. Whole-study results and caveats: Normalized T-cell clonal expansion was also low in some nonresponders.

The CDR3 runs to 14 residues. The ends were cut back, 4 bases at V and 5 bases at J, with 12 bases in the middle. CDR1 and CDR2 (germline): MNHNY, SVGAGI (reference sequence). On this clone: Its antigen is undetermined.

The repertoire was sequenced with immunoSEQ multiplex PCR; TCRdb's copy has only in-frame clones and lacks some. Of around 97,000 clones detected, 70% to 85% appear once; the ten largest clones hold approximately 5.5%. The chain carries TRBV6-6 and TRBJ1-5; tentative D call: TRBD1 (6 bases). Source: CD4+ or CD8+ T cells sorted from blood, taken in a trial of the OX40 agonist ivuxolimab. This clonotype originated in an adult with an advanced solid tumor such as melanoma, head and neck, liver or kidney cancer. CDR3: CASSFRDKHQPQHF. The CDR3 nucleotides read TGTGCCAGCAGTTTCCGGGACAAGCATCAGCCCCAGCATTTT.